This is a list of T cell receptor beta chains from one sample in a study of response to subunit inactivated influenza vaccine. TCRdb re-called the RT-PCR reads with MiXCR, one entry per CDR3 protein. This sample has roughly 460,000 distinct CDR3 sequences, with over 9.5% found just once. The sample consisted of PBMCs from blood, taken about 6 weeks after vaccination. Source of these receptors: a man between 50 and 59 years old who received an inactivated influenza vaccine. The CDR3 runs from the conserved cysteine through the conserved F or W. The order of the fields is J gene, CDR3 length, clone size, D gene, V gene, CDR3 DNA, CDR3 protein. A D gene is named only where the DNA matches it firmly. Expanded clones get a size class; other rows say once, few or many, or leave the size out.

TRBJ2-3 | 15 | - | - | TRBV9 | TGTGCCAGCAGCGAATTCGCGGAACCCACAGATACGCAGTATTTT | CASSEFAEPTDTQYF
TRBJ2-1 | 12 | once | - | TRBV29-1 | TGCAGCGTTGACTTAGGTTACAGTGAGCAGTTCTTC | CSVDLGYSEQFF
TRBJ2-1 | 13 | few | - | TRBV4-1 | TGCGCCAGCAGCTTCGGACACGGGAATGAGCAGTTCTTC | CASSFGHGNEQFF
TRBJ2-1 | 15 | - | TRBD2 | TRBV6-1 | TGTGCCAGCAGACGGGGACTAGCGGTACCGGGTGAGCAGTTCTTC | CASRRGLAVPGEQFF
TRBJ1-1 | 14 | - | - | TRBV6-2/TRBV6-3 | TGTGCCAGCAGTCCCGTCCCGGCGAACACTGAAGCTTTCTTT | CASSPVPANTEAFF
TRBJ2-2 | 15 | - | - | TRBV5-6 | TGTGCCAGCAGCTACGGGGGGCCCAAACCCGGGGAGCTGTTTTTT | CASSYGGPKPGELFF
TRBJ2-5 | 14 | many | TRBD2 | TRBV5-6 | TGTGCCAGCAGCTCTGGACTAGCTCAAGAGACCCAGTACTTC | CASSSGLAQETQYF
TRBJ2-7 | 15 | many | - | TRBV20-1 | TGCAGTGCTAGGTCACCTCGGGACGTATCCTACGAGCAGTACTTC | CSARSPRDVSYEQYF
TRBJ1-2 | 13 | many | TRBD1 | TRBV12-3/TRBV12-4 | TGTGCCAGCAGTCTACGACAGGGAGGGGGCTACACCTTC | CASSLRQGGGYTF
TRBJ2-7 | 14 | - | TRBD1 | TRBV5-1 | TGCGCCAGCAGCTTCACGACAGGGGGCTACGAGCAGTACTTC | CASSFTTGGYEQYF
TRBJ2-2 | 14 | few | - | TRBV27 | TGTGCCAGCAGTTTATCGTATTCCACCGGGGAGCTGTTTTTT | CASSLSYSTGELFF
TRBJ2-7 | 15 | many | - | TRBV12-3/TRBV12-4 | TGTGCCAGCAGTTTAAGCGACCTTACCGACTACGAGCAGTACTTC | CASSLSDLTDYEQYF
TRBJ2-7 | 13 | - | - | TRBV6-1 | TGTGCCAGTAGACAGCTCCCCTCCTACGAGCAGTACTTC | CASRQLPSYEQYF
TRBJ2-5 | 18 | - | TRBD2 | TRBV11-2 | TGTGCCAGCAGCTTAAACGGGGGAGCGGGGGCCTTCCAAGAGACCCAGTACTTC | CASSLNGGAGAFQETQYF
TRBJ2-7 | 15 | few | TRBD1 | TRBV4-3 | TGCGCCAGCAGCCAAGGACAGGGGGCCCCCTACGAGCAGTACTTC | CASSQGQGAPYEQYF
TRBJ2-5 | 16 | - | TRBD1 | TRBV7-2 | TGTGCCAGCAGCTTAGGGACAGGGGGACTCCAAGAGACCCAGTACTTC | CASSLGTGGLQETQYF
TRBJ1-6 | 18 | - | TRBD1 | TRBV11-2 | TGTGCCAGCAGCCTTGACAGGGCCCGACCCTCCTATAATTCACCCCTCCACTTT | CASSLDRARPSYNSPLHF
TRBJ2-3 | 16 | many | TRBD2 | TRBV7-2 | TGTGCCAGCAGCGTAGCACCGGGACTAGCGGGAGGTCTCCCGTATTTT | CASSVAPGLAGGLPYF
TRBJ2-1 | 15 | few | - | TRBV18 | TGTGCCAGCTCACCACCGGGACGGACGGGGAATGAGCAGTTCTTC | CASSPPGRTGNEQFF
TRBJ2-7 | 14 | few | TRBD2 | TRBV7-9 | TGTGCCAGCAGCTTTGCGGGGGTAAAATACGAGCAGTACTTC | CASSFAGVKYEQYF
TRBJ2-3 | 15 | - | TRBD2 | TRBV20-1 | TGCAGTGGAACTACTAGCGGCCCTAGCACAGATACGCAGTATTTT | CSGTTSGPSTDTQYF
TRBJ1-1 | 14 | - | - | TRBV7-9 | TGTGCCAGCAGCTTCGGCTACAGGAACACTGAAGCTTTCTTT | CASSFGYRNTEAFF
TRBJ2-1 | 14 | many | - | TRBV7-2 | TGTGCCAGCAGCATACAGGGTCCCGGCAATGAGCAGTTCTTC | CASSIQGPGNEQFF
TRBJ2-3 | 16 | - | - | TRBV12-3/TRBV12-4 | TGTGCCAGCAGTTCCCCCCACAGGGACAACCCAGATACGCAGTATTTT | CASSSPHRDNPDTQYF
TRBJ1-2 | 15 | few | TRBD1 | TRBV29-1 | TGCAGCGTTGAAGATCGACAGGGGTCAAGGGGGGGCTACACCTTC | CSVEDRQGSRGGYTF
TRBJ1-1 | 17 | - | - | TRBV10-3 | TGTGCCATTGGATCGACGGGGGGGCGATACCTGAACACTGAAGCTTTCTTT | CAIGSTGGRYLNTEAFF
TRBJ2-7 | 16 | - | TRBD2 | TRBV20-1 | TGCAGTGCTAGAGATAAACTAGCGGGAGGGGACTACGAGCAGTACTTC | CSARDKLAGGDYEQYF
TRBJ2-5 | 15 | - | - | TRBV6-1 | TGTGCCAGCAGTGAAGCGGGAGGAAACCAAGAGACCCAGTACTTC | CASSEAGGNQETQYF
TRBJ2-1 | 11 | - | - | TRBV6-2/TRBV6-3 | TGTGCCAGCACCTCCTCGGGAGTCCGGTTCTTC | CASTSSGVRFF
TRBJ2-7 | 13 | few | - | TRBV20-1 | TGCAGTGCTAGCCCTCGGATGATCTACGAGCAGTACTTC | CSASPRMIYEQYF
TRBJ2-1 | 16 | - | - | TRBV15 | TGTGCCACCAGTTCTCCGAGTAGAAGTGTTCTCGGTGAGCAGTTCTTC | CATSSPSRSVLGEQFF
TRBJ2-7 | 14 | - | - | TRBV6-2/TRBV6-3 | TGTGCCAGCAGTTCAACCCGCCCAGGGGAACAGCAGTACTTC | CASSSTRPGEQQYF
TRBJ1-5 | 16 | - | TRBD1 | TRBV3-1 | TGTCCAGGACAGACGGGACAGCAGGATAGCAATCAGCCCCAGCATTTT | CPGQTGQQDSNQPQHF
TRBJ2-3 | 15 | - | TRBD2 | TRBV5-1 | TGCGCCAGCAGCTTGGACGGACTAGCTGGAGATACGCAGTATTTT | CASSLDGLAGDTQYF
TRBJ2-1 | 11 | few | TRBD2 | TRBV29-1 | TGCAGCGGACTAGCGGGGAATGAGCAGTTCTTC | CSGLAGNEQFF
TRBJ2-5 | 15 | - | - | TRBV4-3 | TGCGCCAGCAGCCAAGGGGGCGGGGCGGAAGAGACCCAGTACTTC | CASSQGGGAEETQYF
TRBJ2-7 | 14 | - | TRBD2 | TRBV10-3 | TGTGCCATCAGTCCAGCGGGGGGGAGCTACGAGCAGTACTTC | CAISPAGGSYEQYF
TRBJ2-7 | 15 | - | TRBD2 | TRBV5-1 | TGCGCCAGCAGCATCACCGGACTAGCGTCCTACGAGCAGTACTTC | CASSITGLASYEQYF
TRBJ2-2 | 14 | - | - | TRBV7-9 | TGTGCCAGCAGCTTAAAAGACAGCACCGGGGAGCTGTTTTTT | CASSLKDSTGELFF
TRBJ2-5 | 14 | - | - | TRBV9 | TGTGCCAGCAGCGCAGACAGTGGACAAGAGACCCAGTACTTC | CASSADSGQETQYF